One sample yielded the 26 T cell receptor beta chains listed below, sequenced in a study of T-cell reconstitution after alpha-beta-depleted transplantation in children. Preparation of the TCRbeta library used unique molecular identifiers. TCRdb analysed the PCR reads with MiXCR anew, one entry per CDR3 protein. The sample has about 90,000 distinct CDR3 sequences, more than 7% seen once; the top ten hold 5.5% to 7%. The source material was PBMCs from the stem cell graft donor, sampled from the stem cell graft. The receptors shown here come from a human donor who donated a stem cell graft to a child with congenital amegakaryocytic thrombocytopenia.

This clonotype was detected many times. The chain carries TRBV20-1 and TRBJ1-5; the match to TRBD1 covers 7 bases. The length of the CDR3 is 14 residues. Trimming at V came to 1 base and at J to 6 bases, leaving 6 bases not matched to a gene. Germline V gene sequence: CDR1 DFQATT, CDR2 SNEGSKA (reference sequence). The CDR3 reads CSARVSGGGQPQHF. CDR3 sequence (DNA): TGCAGTGCTAGAGTGTCAGGGGGGGGTCAGCCCCAGCATTTT.

The table lists this clonotype with many counts. The chain employs TRBV3-1 and TRBJ1-4; tentative D call: TRBD1 (5 bases). This CDR3 has 11 residues. Germline assignment: CDR1 LGHDT and CDR2 YNNKEL (reference sequence). Trimming took off 5 bases at V and 15 bases at J, with 13 bases between the two ends. CDR3 in amino acids: CASSEGLRLFF. The DNA for the CDR3 is TGTGCCAGCAGCGAGGGACTCCGGTTGTTTTTT.

This clonotype appeared many times. The chain links TRBV20-1 to TRBJ2-5; 7 nucleotides align to TRBD2. Per the germline V gene, CDR1 is DFQATT and CDR2 is SNEGSKA (reference sequence). Trimming cost V 1 base and J 3 bases; bases outside gene matches: 14. The CDR3 consists of 17 residues. The CDR3 region is CSARVSQRGRDKETQYF. In DNA form, the CDR3 reads TGCAGTGCTAGAGTATCCCAGCGGGGACGAGACAAAGAGACCCAGTACTTC.

The sample holds many counts of this clonotype. The chain uses TRBV7-2 and TRBJ2-2; D remains ambiguous. V dropped 0 bases and J dropped 7 bases, with 15 bases sitting between them. The V gene's germline CDR1 is SGHTA and CDR2 FQGNSA. The CDR3 has 16 residues. CDR3 DNA sequence: TGTGCCAGCAGCTTAGCGCGGCCCCAATTTGGCGGGGAGCTGTTTTTT. It encodes CASSLARPQFGGELFF.

This clonotype occurred a few times. The chain has TRBV7-2 and TRBJ2-5; 9 nucleotides line up with TRBD1. The V gene's germline CDR1 is SGHTA and CDR2 FQGNSA. V lost 5 bases, J lost 3 bases, and 10 bases stayed unmatched. This CDR3 region has 16 residues. The CDR3 DNA follows: TGTGCCAGCAGCCCGATCTCCCGGGACAGGGAAGAGACCCAGTACTTC. Protein: CASSPISRDREETQYF.

This clonotype turned up a few times. This chain uses TRBV27 with TRBJ2-1; TRBD2 aligns across 7 bases. Trimming removed 2 bases from V and 4 bases from J; junction bases left unmatched: 5. The CDR3 totals 15 residues. Germline V gene lookup returns CDR1 MNHEY and CDR2 SMNVEV (reference sequence). This CDR3 is CASSLSRREYNEQFF. CDR3 nucleotide sequence: TGTGCCAGCAGTTTAAGTCGGCGGGAGTACAATGAGCAGTTCTTC.

This clonotype showed up many times. The chain uses TRBV29-1 and TRBJ1-1; D not resolved. With 3 bases removed from V and 2 bases from J, the gap between germline ends came to 7 bases. Germline assignment: CDR1 SQVTM and CDR2 ANQGSEA. This CDR3 is 12 amino acids long. CDR3 sequence: CSVDSGNTEAFF. DNA of the CDR3: TGCAGCGTTGATTCTGGAAACACTGAAGCTTTCTTT. Full variable domain (missing parts from reference TRBV29-1 and TRBJ1-1): SAVISQKPSRDICQRGTSLTIQCQVDSQVTMMFWYRQQPGQSLTLIATANQGSEATYESGFVIDKFPISRPNLTFSTLTVSNMSPEDSSIYLCSVDSGNTEAFFGQGTRLTVV.

This clonotype appeared many times. This chain uses TRBV20-1 with TRBJ2-7; 9 bases line up with TRBD2. Unmatched junction bases numbered 6, after V lost 3 bases and J lost 3 bases. Germline V gene lookup returns CDR1 DFQATT and CDR2 SNEGSKA (reference sequence). CDR3 length: 14 residues. CDR3 loop: CSARGPSGDYEQYF. The CDR3 DNA sequence: TGCAGTGCTAGGGGTCCTAGCGGGGACTACGAGCAGTACTTC.

This clonotype occurred many times. This chain uses TRBV12-3 or TRBV12-4 with TRBJ2-4, with TRBD1 identical over 11 bases. The V gene end was trimmed by 5 bases and the J gene end by 8 bases; junction bases not matched to a gene: 5. CDR3 size: 14 residues. The CDR3 coding sequence is TGTGCCAGCAGTCCCATGGGACAGGGGGACATTCAGTACTTC. This codes for CASSPMGQGDIQYF.

In this sample, this clonotype turned up many times. The J gene is TRBJ2-1, the V gene TRBV20-1; TRBD2 matches 14 bases. The germline CDR1 and CDR2 sequences are DFQATT and SNEGSKA (reference sequence). The CDR3 has 20 amino acids. V lost 6 bases to trimming and J lost 1 base; unmatched junction nucleotides: 17. Here the CDR3 reads CSATISGLAGGLGSYNEQFF. CDR3 DNA sequence: TGCAGTGCGACCATATCAGGACTAGCGGGGGGCTTAGGGTCCTACAATGAGCAGTTCTTC.

There are many counts of this clonotype. The chain combines TRBV10-3 with TRBJ2-1; tentative D call: TRBD2 (6 bases). CDR3 length equals 15 residues. V lost 4 bases to trimming and J lost 5 bases, with 15 bases between them. Per the germline V gene, CDR1 is ENHRY and CDR2 is SYGVKD. The CDR3 region is CAISGGDQTNNEQFF. The CDR3 DNA reads TGTGCCATCAGTGGGGGGGACCAAACCAACAATGAGCAGTTCTTC.

This clonotype was counted many times. The rearrangement links TRBV27 to TRBJ2-5, with 7 bases that match TRBD2. V dropped 4 bases and J dropped 4; count of bases not matched to a gene: 12. Germline-derived CDR1 and CDR2 are MNHEY and SMNVEV (reference sequence). This CDR3 is built from 16 residues. CDR3 residues: CASSSSRLAVGETQYF. The CDR3 DNA reads as TGTGCCAGCAGTTCATCCCGTCTAGCGGTCGGAGAGACCCAGTACTTC.

This sequence joins TRBV7-2 and TRBJ2-7, with 9 bases matching TRBD2. The CDR3 has 16 residues. Germline V gene sequence: CDR1 SGHTA, CDR2 FQGNSA. The V and J ends lost 5 bases and 2 bases, in that order; junction bases with no gene match: 10. The chain's CDR3 is CASSPATSGPPYEQYF. The CDR3 coding sequence is TGTGCCAGCAGCCCAGCGACTAGCGGACCCCCCTACGAGCAGTACTTC. Filled out from reference TRBV7-2 and TRBJ2-7, the complete variable domain reads GAGVSQSPSNKVTEKGKDVELRCDPISGHTALYWYRQSLGQGLEFLIYFQGNSAPDKSGLPSDRFSAERTGGSVSTLTIQRTQQEDSAVYLCASSPATSGPPYEQYFGPGTRLTVT.

This clonotype has a count of ten or more. The chain recombines TRBV15 with TRBJ1-4; D gene unclear. There are 14 residues in the CDR3. Germline V CDR1 and CDR2: LNHNV, YYDKDF (reference sequence). V lost 7 bases to trimming and J lost 0 bases, with 9 bases between them. CDR3 amino acids: CATKSDTTNEKLFF. DNA of the CDR3: TGTGCCACCAAGTCAGACACAACTAATGAAAAACTGTTTTTT.

This clonotype was observed at least ten times. The rearrangement joins TRBV12-3 or TRBV12-4 to TRBJ2-7, with TRBD2 matching over 7 bases. This CDR3 has 14 amino acids. Unmatched junction bases numbered 7, after V lost 8 bases and J lost 0 bases. The CDR3 region is CASQAGYPSYEQYF. Here the CDR3 DNA reads TGTGCCAGCCAAGCGGGATACCCCTCCTACGAGCAGTACTTC.

This clonotype was seen repeatedly, ten times or more. The chain combines TRBV5-1 with TRBJ2-3, with D possibly being TRBD2 (7 bases). Germline V lookup: CDR1 SGHRS, CDR2 YFSETQ. V was shortened by 0 bases and J by 4 bases, with 12 bases between the two germline ends. This CDR3 spans 15 amino acids. The CDR3 nucleotides read TGCGCCAGCAGCTTGGTCGGGGGGCGTCCAGATACGCAGTATTTT. Amino acids: CASSLVGGRPDTQYF.

This clonotype appeared many times. The J gene is TRBJ1-2, the V gene TRBV5-5, with a possible D match to TRBD1 (5 bases). Germline CDR1 SGHKS, CDR2 YYEKEE (reference sequence). This CDR3 is built from 14 residues. Trimming removed 0 bases from V and 7 bases from J, with 13 bases in between. The CDR3 here is CASSLEGLRGGYTF. The CDR3 coding sequence is TGTGCCAGCAGCTTGGAGGGACTAAGGGGTGGCTACACCTTC.

The V call is TRBV5-5, the J call TRBJ2-3, with a possible D match to TRBD2 (5 bases). The V end was cut by 0 bases, the J end by 0 bases, with 14 bases between. The germline CDR1 and CDR2 sequences are SGHKS and YYEKEE (reference sequence). This CDR3 has 17 amino acids. The CDR3 bases are TGTGCCAGCAGCTTGGCTCGGACTGATACTAGCACAGATACGCAGTATTTT. It encodes CASSLARTDTSTDTQYF.

This chain links TRBV12-3 or TRBV12-4 with TRBJ1-5; maybe TRBD1 (5 bases). CDR3 length: 12 amino acids. Trimming cost V 8 bases and J 5 bases, with 10 bases left between them. The CDR3 region is CASWDGDQPQHF. The CDR3 nucleotides are TGTGCCAGCTGGGACGGGGATCAGCCCCAGCATTTT.

By sample share, this clonotype is medium-sized. The CDR3 spells CASSLAREADTQYF. The CDR3, as DNA: TGCGCCAGCAGCTTGGCAAGGGAGGCAGATACGCAGTATTTT. The chain is built from TRBV5-1 and TRBJ2-3, with D possibly being TRBD2 (6 bases). Looked up from germline, CDR1 is SGHRS and CDR2 is YFSETQ. Deletions cut 0 bases from V and 4 bases from J, with 9 bases between. The CDR3 runs to 14 residues.

This chain joins TRBV6-2 or TRBV6-3 and TRBJ2-3; maybe TRBD2 (6 bases). Germline V CDR1 and CDR2: MNHEY, SVGEGT. V was trimmed by 7 bases and J by 0 bases, leaving 14 bases between them. The CDR3 contains 15 residues. CDR3 in DNA: TGTGCCAGCATCGCGGGGTACACTAGCACAGATACGCAGTATTTT. Translated: CASIAGYTSTDTQYF.

This clonotype appeared many times. The V and J genes are TRBV4-1 and TRBJ2-5, with no clear D. The germline V gene encodes CDR1 MGHRA and CDR2 YSYEKL. V lost 0 bases and J lost 5, with 7 bases in between. This CDR3 is 13 amino acids long. CDR3 loop: CASSQDPWETQYF. The CDR3 nucleotides read TGCGCCAGCAGCCAAGATCCGTGGGAGACCCAGTACTTC.

The chain links TRBV18 to TRBJ2-7; TRBD2 matches at 11 bases. Germline trimming cut 5 bases from V and 4 bases from J; bases unmatched to any gene: 4. Germline CDR1 KGHSH, CDR2 LQKENI. The CDR3 loop spans 14 amino acids. CDR3 residues: CASSEGLADYEQYF. The CDR3 nucleotides are TGTGCCAGCTCAGAGGGACTAGCGGATTACGAGCAGTACTTC.

This clonotype was observed at least ten times. This chain connects TRBV20-1 to TRBJ2-1; 7 bases are a match to TRBD2. CDR1 and CDR2 (germline): DFQATT, SNEGSKA (reference sequence). V shed 3 bases and J 4 bases; nucleotides not matched to a gene: 12. The CDR3 has 16 amino acids. CDR3 sequence (DNA): TGCAGTGCTAGTCCATACAAAGCGGGGCTTTACAATGAGCAGTTCTTC. Its protein product is CSASPYKAGLYNEQFF.

The genes are TRBV28 and TRBJ1-5; no firm D call. Trimming left V 7 bases short and J 7 bases short, with 14 bases between. CDR3 size: 13 residues. The germline gives CDR1 MDHEN, CDR2 SYDVKM. The CDR3: CASTSQAAQPQHF. CDR3 sequence (DNA): TGTGCCAGCACCTCTCAAGCCGCACAGCCCCAGCATTTT. Variable domain in full (rest from reference TRBV28 and TRBJ1-5): DVKVTQSSRYLVKRTGEKVFLECVQDMDHENMFWYRQDPGLGLRLIYFSYDVKMKEKGDIPEGYSVSREKKERFSLILESASTNQTSMYLCASTSQAAQPQHFGDGTRLSIL.

This clonotype was counted at least ten times. The chain carries TRBV5-1 and TRBJ1-1, with D possibly matching TRBD1 (5 bases). Trimming shortened V by 5 bases and J by 1 base, and 9 bases separated the two germline ends. CDR1 and CDR2 from the germline V gene are SGHRS and YFSETQ. The CDR3 runs 13 residues. The DNA for the CDR3 is TGCGCCAGCAGATCAGACAGGAACACTGAAGCTTTCTTT. It codes for CASRSDRNTEAFF. The variable domain in full, completed from reference TRBV5-1 and TRBJ1-1, reads KAGVTQTPRYLIKTRGQQVTLSCSPISGHRSVSWYQQTPGQGLQFLFEYFSETQRNKGNFPGRFSGRQFSNSRSEMNVSTLELGDSALYLCASRSDRNTEAFFGQGTRLTVV.